This passage covers 28 T cell receptor beta chains from one sample sequenced in a study of metastatic and nonmetastatic thyroid tumors (dated by TCRdb to about 2020). No treatment had been received by any patient before thyroid surgery. Library preparation employed PCR. This sample was sequenced with an Illumina HiSeq 4000. Using fastp at Q25 and MiXCR, TCRdb reprocessed the public reads and kept productive beta chains. This sample has some 16,000 clones in its table, and roughly 12% of those were observed once. Approximately 30% of the sample is taken by the ten largest. The material sequenced was blood. The receptor source for this set is a female donor with papillary thyroid cancer or a benign thyroid nodule (not recorded which). Some clones in this sample may be carry-over from other donors' samples.

This sequence joins TRBV6-1 and TRBJ2-7; unclear D gene. The CDR3 is 15 amino acids. The V and J ends lost 2 bases and 6 bases respectively, with 17 bases between them. Germline values: CDR1 MNHNS, CDR2 SASEGT. CDR3 protein: CASSEFEDPIIEQYF. CDR3 nucleotides: TGTGCCAGCAGTGAATTTGAGGATCCGATTATCGAGCAGTACTTC.

Ten or more counts support this clone. The chain carries TRBV2 and TRBJ2-7, with TRBD2 identical over 10 bases. This CDR3 is built from 14 residues. CDR1 is SNHLY and CDR2 is FYNNEI in the germline V gene. The V segment lost 7 bases and the J segment 4 bases; nucleotides outside the gene matches: 7. The CDR3 nucleotides read TGTGCCAGCATCCAGGGGACTAGCGTTTACGAGCAGTACTTC. It specifies CASIQGTSVYEQYF.

The sample holds many counts of this clone. The chain uses TRBV19 and TRBJ1-5; TRBD1 agrees at 8 bases. CDR1 is LNHDA and CDR2 is SQIVND in the germline V gene (reference sequence). V shed 4 bases and J 5 bases; nucleotides not matched to a gene: 7. The length of the CDR3 is 15 residues. CDR3 in amino acids: CASSRVGQGDQPQHF. The CDR3 DNA reads as TGTGCCAGTAGTAGAGTAGGACAGGGCGATCAGCCCCAGCATTTT.

This clone has at least ten counts. This chain links TRBV5-1 with TRBJ1-2; D perhaps matches TRBD1 (6 bases). Trimming removed 0 bases from V and 5 bases from J, with 11 bases in between. Per germline, CDR1 SGHRS and CDR2 YFSETQ. CDR3 length: 14 residues. CDR3 sequence: CASSLGGGAYGYTF. The CDR3, as DNA: TGCGCCAGCAGCTTGGGGGGGGGCGCGTATGGCTACACCTTC.

This clone is categorized as medium-sized (0.01 to 0.1%). The chain has TRBV2 and TRBJ1-6; D unclear. This CDR3 contains 13 residues. V lost 7 bases and J 8 bases, leaving 12 bases between the germline ends. CDR1 is SNHLY and CDR2 is FYNNEI in the germline V gene. Here the CDR3 reads CASMARRYSPLHF. The CDR3 bases are TGTGCCAGCATGGCCAGAAGGTATTCACCCCTCCACTTT.

This clone is medium-sized in the sample. This chain connects TRBV15 to TRBJ1-1, with TRBD1 identical over 9 bases. There are 15 residues in the CDR3. Unmatched junction bases numbered 2, after V lost 3 bases and J lost 0 bases. Germline CDR1 is LNHNV and CDR2 is YYDKDF (reference sequence). The CDR3 nucleotides are TGTGCCACCAGCAGGGGGACAGGGATGAACACTGAAGCTTTCTTT. Residues: CATSRGTGMNTEAFF.

Many counts were recorded for this clone. The rearrangement links TRBV2 to TRBJ1-4, with D perhaps matching TRBD1 (5 bases). CDR1 SNHLY and CDR2 FYNNEI come from the germline V gene. The CDR3 has 14 residues. V was pared by 6 bases and J by 2 bases, with 10 bases between. The CDR3 DNA follows: TGTGCCAGCAGCTTGACAGTCACTAATGAAAAACTGTTTTTT. Translating it yields CASSLTVTNEKLFF.

V usage is TRBV28 and J usage is TRBJ1-5; 11 bases align to TRBD1. CDR3 length: 17 amino acids. Germline V gives CDR1 MDHEN, CDR2 SYDVKM. V lost 6 bases, J lost 0 bases, and 7 bases stayed unmatched. The DNA of the CDR3 is TGTGCCAGCAGCTGGACAGGGGGCGGTCATAGCAATCAGCCCCAGCATTTT. This sequence encodes CASSWTGGGHSNQPQHF.

This clone is deemed medium-sized. The chain carries TRBV27 and TRBJ1-1; D may be TRBD1 (6 bases). Trimming took off 3 bases at V and 4 bases at J, with 12 bases between the two ends. There are 14 residues in the CDR3. Germline CDR1 and CDR2: MNHEY and SMNVEV (reference sequence). Here the CDR3 DNA reads TGTGCCAGCAGTTTGGCATCAGGGGCCACTGAAGCTTTCTTT. Amino acids: CASSLASGATEAFF.

This clone was recorded a few times. A read error may explain this, as a much larger clone is one base away. The chain recombines TRBV28 with TRBJ1-5; D possibly corresponds to TRBD1 (6 bases). This CDR3 spans 13 amino acids. Germline assignment: CDR1 MDHEN and CDR2 SYDVKM. The CDR3 loop is CAISWTVDQPQHF. The CDR3 region has the DNA TGTGCCATCAGTTGGACAGTCGATCAGCCCCAGCATTTT. The entire variable domain, with the rest obtained from reference TRBV28 and TRBJ1-5, is as follows: DVKVTQSSRYLVKRTGEKVFLECVQDMDHENMFWYRQDPGLGLRLIYFSYDVKMKEKGDIPEGYSVSREKKERFSLILESASTNQTSMYLCAISWTVDQPQHFGDGTRLSIL.

The table lists this clone with many counts. V gene TRBV19 combines with J gene TRBJ2-7; 9 nucleotides match TRBD1. Per the germline V gene, CDR1 is LNHDA and CDR2 is SQIVND (reference sequence). CDR3 length: 13 residues. V was clipped by 5 bases and J by 4 bases; unmatched bases: 3. CDR3 protein: CASSRDRGYEQYF. The CDR3 DNA sequence: TGTGCCAGTAGTCGCGACAGGGGGTACGAGCAGTACTTC.

This clone occurred many times. V is TRBV18 and J is TRBJ1-2; 8 bases map to TRBD1. V shed 2 bases, J shed 8 bases, and the junction held 4 bases outside the gene matches. The CDR3 is 13 residues long. The V gene's germline CDR1 is KGHSH and CDR2 LQKENI. The CDR3 sequence is CASSPGQGMGYTF. In nucleotides, the CDR3 is TGTGCCAGCTCACCAGGACAGGGTATGGGCTACACCTTC.

The sample holds many counts of this clone. This chain links TRBV2 with TRBJ1-1; 8 bases are a match to TRBD1. CDR1 SNHLY and CDR2 FYNNEI come from the germline V gene. This CDR3 comprises 15 residues. V lost 2 bases and J lost 3; bases outside the gene matches: 5. The CDR3 loop reads CASSETGRGHTEAFF. The CDR3 DNA reads as TGTGCCAGCAGTGAAACCGGCAGGGGGCACACTGAAGCTTTCTTT.

The rearrangement uses TRBV11-2 and TRBJ2-5, with 7 bases lining up with TRBD1. There are 18 residues in the CDR3. Germline CDR1 is SGHAT and CDR2 is FQNNGV. Trimming cost V 2 bases and J 2 bases; bases outside gene matches: 14. The CDR3 spells CASSLRGGWFQSQETQYF. CDR3 in DNA: TGTGCCAGCAGCTTACGAGGGGGCTGGTTTCAGAGTCAAGAGACCCAGTACTTC. The variable domain in full, with the rest retrieved from reference TRBV11-2 and TRBJ2-5, is EAGVAQSPRYKIIEKRQSVAFWCNPISGHATLYWYQQILGQGPKLLIQFQNNGVVDDSQLPKDRFSAERLKGVDSTLKIQPAKLEDSAVYLCASSLRGGWFQSQETQYFGPGTRLLVL.

This clone is medium-sized (0.01 to 0.1%) in the sample. This rearrangement joins TRBV6-1 to TRBJ1-2, with D tentatively TRBD1 (5 bases). V lost 5 bases and J lost 3, with 10 bases in between. Looked up from germline, CDR1 is MNHNS and CDR2 is SASEGT. The CDR3 has 13 amino acids. The CDR3 DNA reads TGTGCCAGCAGTCCGGGGGGTTACTATGGCTACACCTTC. Translating gives CASSPGGYYGYTF.

This clone was observed a few times. V gene TRBV25-1 combines with J gene TRBJ2-3, with 7 bases fitting TRBD1. Germline V CDR1 and CDR2: MGHDK, SYGVNS. The CDR3 sequence is 15 residues long. CDR3 in amino acids: CSTQLPGDSSYTQYF. The CDR3 nucleotides read TGTTCCACTCAACTTCCTGGGGACAGTTCATATACGCAGTATTTT. The full variable domain, in which reference TRBV25-1 and TRBJ2-3 provide the parts outside the CDR3, is EADIYQTPRYLVIGTGKKITLECSQTMGHDKMYWYQQDPGMELHLIHYSYGVNSTEKGDLSSESTVSRIRTEHFPLTLESARPSHTSQYLCSTQLPGDSSYTQYFGPGTRLTVL.

This clone has at least ten counts. The chain uses TRBV20-1 and TRBJ1-2, with TRBD1 as a possible D gene (5 bases). Germline lookup yields CDR1 DFQATT and CDR2 SNEGSKA (reference sequence). Deletions cut 4 bases from V and 2 bases from J, with 17 bases between. The CDR3 loop spans 15 amino acids. This CDR3 reads CSANPPLEGNYGYTF. DNA of the CDR3: TGCAGTGCTAACCCCCCATTGGAGGGGAACTATGGCTACACCTTC.

As to this clone: A single base separates this from a much larger clone, so it may be a read error. V gene TRBV3-1 combines with J gene TRBJ2-5; unclear D gene. This CDR3 region has 17 residues. V lost 0 bases, J lost 1 base, and 15 bases lay in between. Germline V gene data show CDR1 as LGHDT and CDR2 as YNNKEL (reference sequence). The DNA of the CDR3 is TGTGCCAGCAGCCAAGATGTAAAGTCAAGGAGCCAAGAGACCCAGTACTTC. This translates into CASSQDVKSRSQETQYF.

There are a few counts of this clone. This chain joins TRBV5-1 and TRBJ2-5; D is uncertain. The CDR3 totals 12 residues. V was shortened by 2 bases and J by 5 bases, with 7 bases between the two germline ends. Per germline, CDR1 SGHRS and CDR2 YFSETQ. The CDR3 DNA is TGCGCCAGCAGCTTCATGAGTGAGACCCAGTACTTC. Its translation is CASSFMSETQYF.

At least ten counts were recorded for this clone. The J gene is TRBJ2-1, the V gene TRBV11-3; D remains ambiguous. V lost 5 bases and J lost 3, with 14 bases in between. The CDR3 length is 15 residues. Germline V gives CDR1 SGHNT, CDR2 YENEEA. CDR3 sequence (DNA): TGTGCCAGCAGCCGTGGTAGGGTAATCTACAATGAGCAGTTCTTC. It encodes CASSRGRVIYNEQFF.

A word on this clone: A much larger clone lies a single base off, so this may be a read error. V usage is TRBV20-1 and J usage is TRBJ2-7; 8 nucleotides agree with TRBD2. The CDR3 runs 17 residues. Germline V CDR1 and CDR2: DFQATT, SNEGSKA (reference sequence). V dropped 4 bases and J dropped 4; count of bases not matched to a gene: 18. DNA for the CDR3: TGCAGTGCTATGACCTTTAGCGGGATGGCCAGTTTATACGAGCAGTACTTC. This codes for CSAMTFSGMASLYEQYF.

The table lists this clone with many counts. This chain connects TRBV11-2 to TRBJ2-6; D may be TRBD2 (7 bases). Per the germline V gene, CDR1 is SGHAT and CDR2 is FQNNGV. V was pared by 11 bases and J by 13 bases, with 15 bases between. This CDR3 has 11 amino acids. CDR3 sequence reads: CAGGDNLVLTF. CDR3 in DNA: TGTGCCGGGGGGGACAATTTAGTCCTGACTTTC.

This clone came up many times. One junction end does not reproduce the germline sequence, and a read error may be involved. J is TRBJ1-2 and V is TRBV3-1; D ambiguous. The CDR3 loop spans 13 amino acids. CDR1 and CDR2 (germline): LGHDT, YNNKEL (reference sequence). The CDR3 is CASSQGRNYGYTF. The CDR3 region has the DNA TGTGCCAGCAGTCAAGGGCGGAACTATGGCTACACCTTC. The full variable domain, in which reference TRBV3-1 and TRBJ1-2 provide the parts outside the CDR3, is DTAVSQTPKYLVTQMGNDKSIKCEQNLGHDTMYWYKQDSKKFLKIMFSYNNKELIINETVPNRFSPKSPDKAHLNLHINSLELGDSAVYFCASSQGRNYGYTFGSGTRLTVV.

This clone was counted ten times or more. The chain joins TRBV4-3 to TRBJ1-2; D remains ambiguous. The germline V gene has CDR1 LGHNA and CDR2 YSLEER. Trimming left V 0 bases short and J 10 bases short, with 9 bases between. This CDR3 is built from 12 residues. CDR3 nucleotides: TGCGCCAGCAGCCAAGACCGCCGGGTCTACACCTTC. Protein product: CASSQDRRVYTF.

This clone appeared many times. The CDR3, as DNA: TGTGCCAGCAGACTTGGGCGTACTGAAGCTTTCTTT. This codes for CASRLGRTEAFF. V gene TRBV13 combines with J gene TRBJ1-1; D gene unclear. The germline V gene has CDR1 PRHDT and CDR2 FYEKMQ (reference sequence). Between the trimmed V and J ends, which lost 6 bases and 5 bases, there was a span of 10 bases. The CDR3 consists of 12 residues.

This clone was recorded at least ten times. A much larger clone lies one base from this, so it may be a read error. Other DNA sequences in this specimen translate into the identical CDR3. CDR3 protein: CASTTRNPGSYQPQHF. Here the CDR3 DNA reads TGTGCCAGCACCACGAGAAACCCGGGGTCGTATCAACCCCAGCATTTT. The chain links TRBV28 to TRBJ1-5; no clear D gene. Germline V gene sequence: CDR1 MDHEN, CDR2 SYDVKM. This CDR3 is 16 amino acids long.

This clone appeared many times. V is TRBV10-3 and J is TRBJ1-2; a weak D match, TRBD1 (6 bases). The germline V and J ends were trimmed by 8 bases and 4 bases, with 14 bases remaining between them. The CDR3 runs 13 residues. From germline, CDR1 is ENHRY and CDR2 SYGVKD. The CDR3 DNA follows: TGTGCCATCGGCTGGACAGTGGGCTATGGCTACACCTTC. Translating gives CAIGWTVGYGYTF.

This clone was seen ten or more times. The V and J genes are TRBV5-8 and TRBJ1-3; D not resolved. Trimming pared 7 bases from V and 0 bases from J, leaving 11 bases between. Germline V gene lookup returns CDR1 SGHTS and CDR2 YDEGEE. The CDR3 totals 14 residues. CDR3 in DNA: TGTGCCAGCGCCAGAGATTTCTCTGGAAACACCATATATTTT. As protein: CASARDFSGNTIYF.